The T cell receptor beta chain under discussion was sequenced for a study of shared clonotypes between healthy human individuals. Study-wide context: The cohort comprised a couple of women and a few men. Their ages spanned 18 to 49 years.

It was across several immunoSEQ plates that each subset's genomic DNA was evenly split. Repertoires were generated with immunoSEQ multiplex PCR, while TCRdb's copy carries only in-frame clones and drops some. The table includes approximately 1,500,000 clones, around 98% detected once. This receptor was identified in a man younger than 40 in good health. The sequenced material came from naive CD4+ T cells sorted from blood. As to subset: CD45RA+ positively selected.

The CDR3 protein is CASSEAAGVNYEQYF. DNA of the CDR3: TGTGCCAGCAGTGAAGCTGCGGGAGTGAACTACGAGCAGTACTTC. This chain uses TRBV2 with TRBJ2-7, with 7 positions matching TRBD2. Unmatched junction bases numbered 5, after V lost 0 bases and J lost 3 bases. Germline lookup yields CDR1 SNHLY and CDR2 FYNNEI. CDR3 size: 15 residues. The whole variable domain, filled in from reference TRBV2 and TRBJ2-7, reads EPEVTQTPSHQVTQMGQEVILRCVPISNHLYFYWYRQILGQKVEFLVSFYNNEISEKSEIFDDQFSVERPDGSNFTLKIRSTKLEDSAMYFCASSEAAGVNYEQYFGPGTRLTVT.